The clone carrying this T cell receptor beta chain showed up just once. The source of the sample is a study of T cell responses to AZD1222 COVID-19 vaccine. This CDR3 has 16 amino acids. V shed 1 base and J shed 2 bases, with 12 bases lying between them. Per germline, CDR1 SNHLY and CDR2 FYNNEI. Some clones are missing from TCRdb's copy, which holds only in-frame ones; the method was immunoSEQ multiplex PCR. The sample includes 150,000 to 180,000 clones, 90% of them seen just once. The chain combines TRBV2 with TRBJ1-5; D is ambiguous. The sample consisted of peripheral blood, taken on day 0 of AZD1222 vaccination. This clonotype was sampled from an adult in good health. CDR3 loop: CASSEGFSDRNQPQHF. The DNA for the CDR3 is TGTGCCAGCAGTGAAGGCTTCAGCGATCGCAATCAGCCCCAGCATTTT.